These 21 T cell receptor beta chains were all obtained from the same sample, sequenced in a study of shared clonotypes between healthy human individuals. Sequenced by immunoSEQ multiplex PCR; TCRdb stores in-frame clones only, minus some. Among about 490,000 clones listed, about three quarters were seen once. Material: PBMCs. The receptors were gathered from a woman aged 35 to 49 in good health. Some clones in this sample may be carry-over from other donors' samples.

The chain is built from TRBV28 and TRBJ2-1; D not resolved. Trimming pared 2 bases from V and 0 bases from J, leaving 8 bases between. The CDR3 runs to 15 residues. Germline CDR1 and CDR2: MDHEN and SYDVKM. For the CDR3, the DNA is TGTGCCAGCAGTTTACAGCTGTACTCCTACAATGAGCAGTTCTTC. Residues: CASSLQLYSYNEQFF.

This clone was recorded only once. The chain carries TRBV9 and TRBJ2-7; TRBD2 matches at 9 bases. Germline lookup yields CDR1 SGDLS and CDR2 YYNGEE. V shed 3 bases, J shed 0 bases, and the junction held 4 bases outside the gene matches. This CDR3 is built from 15 residues. Here the CDR3 reads CASSAGLASSYEQYF. CDR3 coding DNA: TGTGCCAGCAGCGCCGGACTAGCGTCCTCCTACGAGCAGTACTTC.

The chain uses TRBV21-1 and TRBJ2-7; TRBD2 was called by the table and not checked on the DNA. TRBV21-1 is annotated as a pseudogene. This CDR3 comprises 15 residues. In DNA, the CDR3 is TGTGCCAGCAGCGAGGGACTAGCGGGAACTTACGAGCAGTACTTC. This translates into CASSEGLAGTYEQYF.

V gene TRBV28 combines with J gene TRBJ2-5, with 7 bases lining up with TRBD2. Germline values: CDR1 MDHEN, CDR2 SYDVKM. CDR3 size: 17 residues. V gave up 5 bases and J gave up 3 bases; unmatched junction bases: 15. In nucleotides, the CDR3 is TGTGCCAGCAGTCCACTCCCCAATGCTAGCGGAAAAGAGACCCAGTACTTC. Its translation is CASSPLPNASGKETQYF.

Here the CDR3 reads CASSFLNTEAFF. DNA of the CDR3: TGCGCCAGCAGCTTCTTGAACACTGAAGCTTTCTTT. V and J are TRBV5-1 and TRBJ1-1; no clear D gene. V lost 2 bases, J lost 0 bases, and 2 bases lay in between. This CDR3 has 12 amino acids. Germline V gene lookup returns CDR1 SGHRS and CDR2 YFSETQ.

This chain connects TRBV6-5 to TRBJ1-1; D is ambiguous. V was cut by 5 bases and J by 5 bases, with 9 bases left in between. The germline V gene encodes CDR1 MNHEY and CDR2 SVGAGI. This CDR3 region has 12 residues. CDR3 DNA: TGTGCCAGCAGTCCAACGTCGACTGAAGCTTTCTTT. This encodes CASSPTSTEAFF.

The rearrangement joins TRBV19 to TRBJ2-4, with D tentatively TRBD1 (7 bases). Per the germline V gene, CDR1 is LNHDA and CDR2 is SQIVND (reference sequence). Deletions cut 8 bases from V and 1 base from J, with 15 bases between. The CDR3 spans 15 residues. This chain's CDR3 is CASGGGRDAKNIQYF. CDR3 nucleotide sequence: TGTGCCAGTGGAGGGGGCAGGGACGCCAAAAACATTCAGTACTTC.

The sample holds a few counts of this clone. The junction departs from the called germline gene at one end, perhaps through a read error. In DNA, the CDR3 is TGTGCTAGCAGCTTACACAGGGACGCTGAAGCTTTCTTT. Its translation is CASSLHRDAEAFF. The V gene is TRBV7-7, the J gene TRBJ1-1, with a tentative D call TRBD1 (6 bases). The CDR3 totals 13 residues. The germline V gene encodes CDR1 SSHAT and CDR2 FNYEAQ (reference sequence).

This clone has more than one count but fewer than ten. The J gene is TRBJ2-7, the V gene TRBV6-1; D may match TRBD1 or TRBD2 (6 bases each). Germline V gene lookup returns CDR1 MNHNS and CDR2 SASEGT. V lost 6 bases and J lost 2, with 14 bases in between. This CDR3 is built from 14 residues. The CDR3, as DNA: TGTGCCAGCAGGGGGGCAGGCGGGGCCTACGAGCAGTACTTC. Translation gives CASRGAGGAYEQYF.

The CDR3 reads CASSLVDTDTQYF. As DNA, the CDR3 is TGTGCCAGCAGCTTGGTCGACACAGATACGCAGTATTTT. The gene calls are TRBV5-8 and TRBJ2-3; D remains unclear. Germline V gives CDR1 SGHTS, CDR2 YDEGEE. This CDR3 spans 13 amino acids. V lost 0 bases and J 2 bases, leaving 4 bases between the germline ends.

Only one count was recorded for this clone. V usage is TRBV19 and J usage is TRBJ2-1, with TRBD1 as a possible D gene (6 bases). The V end was cut by 6 bases, the J end by 8 bases, with 17 bases between. The CDR3 is 14 amino acids. Per germline, CDR1 LNHDA and CDR2 SQIVND (reference sequence). In DNA, the CDR3 is TGTGCCAGTAGCAACAGGGTATCGGGGCATGAGCAGTTCTTC. Protein product: CASSNRVSGHEQFF.

This rearrangement joins TRBV2 to TRBJ2-1; 10 nucleotides agree with TRBD1. This CDR3 is built from 15 residues. In germline, CDR1 is SNHLY, CDR2 FYNNEI. Losses at the gene ends were 4 bases for V and 4 bases for J; bases not matched to a gene: 4. The CDR3 sequence is CASSGQGAQYNEQFF. The CDR3 DNA sequence: TGTGCCAGCAGTGGACAGGGGGCCCAATACAATGAGCAGTTCTTC.

The chain recombines TRBV5-1 with TRBJ2-7, with 7 positions matching TRBD1. Germline CDR1 and CDR2: SGHRS and YFSETQ. J gave up 6 bases and V 4 bases, and 7 bases lay outside the gene matches. CDR3 length: 13 residues. In DNA form, the CDR3 reads TGCGCCAGCAGCGAAGGCCCAGGGGGCGAGCAGTACTTC. This encodes CASSEGPGGEQYF.

In the case of this clone: The same CDR3 can be traced to other DNA sequences in this sample. The rearrangement links TRBV5-4 to TRBJ2-3, with D unclear. The CDR3 consists of 12 residues. Per the germline V gene, CDR1 is SGHNT and CDR2 is YYREEE (reference sequence). With 3 bases removed from V and 3 bases from J, the gap between germline ends came to 5 bases. The CDR3 region is CASSSLTDTQYF. In nucleotides, the CDR3 is TGTGCCAGCAGCTCTTTAACAGATACGCAGTATTTT.

This chain links TRBV7-8 with TRBJ1-5; tentatively, D is TRBD1 (5 bases). This CDR3 contains 16 residues. V was trimmed by 4 bases and J by 0 bases, leaving 13 bases between them. Germline assignment: CDR1 SGHVS and CDR2 FQNEAQ. The CDR3 DNA reads TGTGCCAGCAGCTCGACCAGACAGAATAGCAATCAGCCCCAGCATTTT. Its protein is CASSSTRQNSNQPQHF.

The genes are TRBV28 and TRBJ2-7; D not resolved. V lost 5 bases, J lost 3 bases, and 11 bases lay in between. CDR3 size: 13 residues. Germline V gene lookup returns CDR1 MDHEN and CDR2 SYDVKM. The CDR3 nucleotides read TGTGCCAGCAGTCTCCTGGGGTTCTACGAGCAGTACTTC. It encodes CASSLLGFYEQYF.

The rearrangement uses TRBV29-1 and TRBJ2-3; no clear D. The V gene's germline CDR1 is SQVTM and CDR2 ANQGSEA. Trimming removed 4 bases at V and 3 bases at J, with 11 bases between. This CDR3 contains 13 residues. The CDR3 nucleotides are TGCAGCGTTGGAATTTTTCGGACAGATACGCAGTATTTT. Protein sequence: CSVGIFRTDTQYF.

Note on this clone: Distinct nucleotide sequences in the sample also encode this CDR3. The chain uses TRBV5-1 and TRBJ2-7; a weak D match, TRBD1 (6 bases). The CDR3 contains 13 residues. CDR1 SGHRS and CDR2 YFSETQ come from the germline V gene. V lost 4 bases to trimming and J lost 0 bases, with 8 bases between them. CDR3 protein: CASSPDSSYEQYF. The CDR3 region has the DNA TGCGCCAGCAGCCCGGACAGCTCCTACGAGCAGTACTTC.

The genes are TRBV6-6 and TRBJ2-2, with 9 bases identical to TRBD1. CDR3 size: 14 residues. The germline V gene encodes CDR1 MNHNY and CDR2 SVGAGI (reference sequence). V shed 8 bases, J shed 5 bases, and the junction held 6 bases outside the gene matches. Written as DNA, the CDR3 is TGTGCCAGCTTCGGGACAGGGTTGACCGGGGAGCTGTTTTTT. Translated, it gives CASFGTGLTGELFF.

V and J are TRBV19 and TRBJ1-5; 8 nucleotides match TRBD1. V trimming: 10 bases; J trimming: 7 bases; junction bases outside the gene matches: 12. CDR1 is LNHDA and CDR2 is SQIVND in the germline V gene (reference sequence). CDR3 length equals 14 residues. The CDR3 DNA is TGTGCCACCGAGACAGGGGTCAGTCGGCAGCCCCAGCATTTT. Protein: CATETGVSRQPQHF.

A remark on this clone: Other DNA variants within this sample encode the same CDR3. The V gene is TRBV30, the J gene TRBJ1-3; D gene unclear. With 0 bases removed from V and 3 bases from J, the gap between germline ends came to 9 bases. CDR1 is GTSNPN and CDR2 is SVGIG in the germline V gene (reference sequence). The CDR3 is 14 amino acids. This CDR3 is CAWSVSQVGNTIYF. In nucleotides, the CDR3 is TGTGCCTGGAGTGTATCCCAGGTTGGAAACACCATATATTTT.